Detailed here is one T cell receptor beta chain. Each recovered donor of Cohort 3 presented with two negative PCRs, clearance, or symptom resolution. Methods used by the authors: It was from reference gene primer amplification that nucleated cell counts were estimated. Data came from immunoSEQ multiplex PCR; TCRdb stores just in-frame clones and leaves some out. D and trimming were read from the DNA, whereas the V and J calls and clone size are those reported in that table. The repertoire consists of under 200,000 clones, with approximately 84% occurring once and the leading ten covering 7%. The length of the CDR3 is 18 residues. Trimming left V 0 bases short and J 0 bases short, with 15 bases between. Germline CDR1 is LNHDA and CDR2 is SQIVND (reference sequence). The data were obtained in a study of blood T cell repertoires in COVID-19. Study-wide context: COVID-19 samples, acute and convalescent, were from the United States, Italy and Spain. PBMCs, B-cell-depleted T cells, or T cells provided the cDNA or gDNA that made up the material.

Material for sequencing was PBMCs or T cells enriched from blood (not recorded which). This TCR came from a woman in her forties or fifties who had recovered from COVID-19. The chain has TRBV19 and TRBJ1-5, with D hard to call. The CDR3 sequence is CASSIDVKAGYSNQPQHF. For the CDR3, the DNA is TGTGCCAGTAGTATAGACGTGAAGGCAGGATATAGCAATCAGCCCCAGCATTTT.